Listed here are 25 T cell receptor beta chains from one sample, sequenced in a study of blood T cell repertoires in COVID-19. Sequencing was performed with immunoSEQ multiplex PCR; in TCRdb, only in-frame clones are kept and a portion is missing. Here the sample spans 110,000 or so clones, more than 75% being singletons. Sample: peripheral blood. The receptors shown here come from a man aged 55 to 70 with acute or convalescent COVID-19.

The chain has TRBV28 and TRBJ1-2, with TRBD1 identical over 8 bases. The CDR3 totals 12 residues. Trimming at V came to 8 bases and at J to 8 bases, leaving 7 bases not matched to a gene. CDR1 and CDR2 (germline): MDHEN, SYDVKM. The CDR3 here is CASLGTGAGYTF. The CDR3 region has the DNA TGTGCCAGCCTAGGGACAGGAGCAGGCTACACCTTC.

V gene TRBV7-9 combines with J gene TRBJ2-3; a weak D match, TRBD1 (6 bases). Trimming stripped 11 bases from V and 0 bases from J, with 15 bases between. The CDR3 spans 14 residues. The germline V gene has CDR1 SEHNR and CDR2 FQNEAQ (reference sequence). CDR3: CAAGGGSSTDTQYF. CDR3 DNA: TGTGCCGCTGGGGGCGGAAGTAGCACAGATACGCAGTATTTT.

J is TRBJ2-1 and V is TRBV6-5; TRBD2 agrees at 7 bases. This CDR3 is built from 15 residues. Trimming removed 2 bases from V and 2 bases from J; junction bases left unmatched: 3. CDR1 MNHEY and CDR2 SVGAGI come from the germline V gene. The CDR3 region is CASSYTAGAYNEQFF. CDR3 DNA sequence: TGTGCCAGCAGTTACACGGCGGGGGCCTACAATGAGCAGTTCTTC.

This sequence joins TRBV19 and TRBJ2-5, with TRBD2 identical over 11 bases. Per the germline V gene, CDR1 is LNHDA and CDR2 is SQIVND (reference sequence). The CDR3 is 15 residues long. V gave up 7 bases and J gave up 5 bases; unmatched junction bases: 9. CDR3 protein: CASTSGRSPRETQYF. CDR3 nucleotide sequence: TGTGCCAGTACTAGCGGGAGGTCCCCTCGGGAGACCCAGTACTTC.

The chain uses TRBV29-1 and TRBJ2-2; TRBD2 matches at 9 bases. Germline CDR1 SQVTM, CDR2 ANQGSEA. V lost 1 base, J lost 0 bases, and 6 bases stayed unmatched. The CDR3 is made up of 17 amino acids. The CDR3: CSVEVASGIANTGELFF. CDR3 bases: TGCAGCGTTGAAGTGGCTAGCGGGATCGCGAACACCGGGGAGCTGTTTTTT.

The chain employs TRBV6-1 and TRBJ2-5; perhaps TRBD1 as D (6 bases). CDR1 MNHNS and CDR2 SASEGT come from the germline V gene. The V gene lost 6 bases and the J gene lost 5 bases, with 13 bases spanning the gap. This CDR3 has 13 amino acids. CDR3 region: CASSPITGETQYF. CDR3 nucleotides: TGTGCCAGCAGCCCCATTACAGGGGAGACCCAGTACTTC.

The rearrangement joins TRBV27 to TRBJ1-3; no clear D gene. Germline assignment: CDR1 MNHEY and CDR2 SMNVEV (reference sequence). With 10 bases removed from V and 0 bases from J, the gap between germline ends came to 13 bases. The CDR3 has 14 residues. CDR3 residues: CATRRGNSGNTIYF. The CDR3 region has the DNA TGTGCCACCCGCCGGGGAAACTCTGGAAACACCATATATTTT.

The rearrangement uses TRBV7-2 and TRBJ2-5, with 9 bases identical to TRBD2. Germline CDR1 and CDR2: SGHTA and FQGNSA. This CDR3 spans 17 amino acids. Germline trimming cut 0 bases from V and 5 bases from J; bases unmatched to any gene: 10. The CDR3: CASSLALAGSGVETQYF. The CDR3 DNA sequence: TGTGCCAGCAGCTTAGCGCTAGCGGGAAGTGGGGTGGAGACCCAGTACTTC.

The J gene is TRBJ2-7, the V gene TRBV5-5; D perhaps matches TRBD1 (6 bases). The CDR3 is 17 residues long. The germline gives CDR1 SGHKS, CDR2 YYEKEE (reference sequence). V lost 5 bases and J lost 3, with 24 bases in between. The CDR3 region has the DNA TGTGCCAGCAGATTCTCCCCTCAAGGGACACTCGTCTACGAGCAGTACTTC. Protein sequence: CASRFSPQGTLVYEQYF.

This chain uses TRBV30 with TRBJ1-1; 10 bases fit TRBD1. V was pared by 2 bases and J by 4 bases, with 7 bases of the junction left unmatched. The CDR3 runs 15 residues. Germline values: CDR1 GTSNPN, CDR2 SVGIG (reference sequence). CDR3 in amino acids: CAWSSFGTGATEAFF. CDR3 in DNA: TGTGCCTGGAGTTCTTTCGGGACAGGGGCCACTGAAGCTTTCTTT.

The J gene is TRBJ2-7, the V gene TRBV5-1, with 9 bases lining up with TRBD1. The CDR3 extends over 16 amino acids. V was pared by 0 bases and J by 6 bases, with 10 bases of the junction left unmatched. The germline V gene encodes CDR1 SGHRS and CDR2 YFSETQ. CDR3 protein: CASSLDTGTGHGEQYF. The CDR3 coding sequence is TGCGCCAGCAGCTTGGATACCGGGACAGGGCACGGCGAGCAGTACTTC.

The chain couples TRBV24-1 to TRBJ2-3; 8 nucleotides agree with TRBD2. Germline CDR1 is KGHDR and CDR2 is SFDVKD. The CDR3 contains 16 residues. Trimming took 3 bases from V and 0 from J; bases not matched to a gene: 4. CDR3: CATSDLTSASTDTQYF. CDR3 DNA sequence: TGTGCCACCAGTGATCTGACTAGCGCTAGCACAGATACGCAGTATTTT.

This clone has only a few counts. V is TRBV18 and J is TRBJ1-3, with D maybe TRBD1 (5 bases). The CDR3 has 19 residues. Trimming shortened V by 0 bases and J by 0 bases, and 18 bases separated the two germline ends. The germline gives CDR1 KGHSH, CDR2 LQKENI. The CDR3 region has the DNA TGTGCCAGCTCACCACCCACCGGGGGACTACCGAACTCTGGAAACACCATATATTTT. Its protein is CASSPPTGGLPNSGNTIYF.

The chain recombines TRBV6-5 with TRBJ1-1; possible D gene TRBD1, 6 bases. Germline CDR1 and CDR2: MNHEY and SVGAGI. The CDR3 consists of 16 residues. The V end was cut by 4 bases, the J end by 1 base, with 16 bases between. CDR3 DNA: TGTGCCAGCAGTTCCGCACGGGGGGGGGCGAACACTGAAGCTTTCTTT. It translates to CASSSARGGANTEAFF.

This sequence joins TRBV7-2 and TRBJ1-5, with 8 bases that match TRBD1. The J segment lost 5 bases and the V segment lost 5 bases, leaving 5 bases of the junction unmatched. CDR3 length: 14 residues. Germline loops: CDR1 SGHTA, CDR2 FQGNSA. CDR3 coding DNA: TGTGCCAGCAGCAAGACAGGGGAGGATCAGCCCCAGCATTTT. Protein sequence: CASSKTGEDQPQHF.

CDR3 in DNA: TGTGCCAGCAGTTACGTGACAGCTGAAGCTTTCTTT. It translates to CASSYVTAEAFF. The rearrangement joins TRBV6-2 or TRBV6-3 to TRBJ1-1; perhaps TRBD1 as D (5 bases). Deletions cut 2 bases from V and 6 bases from J, with 7 bases between. The CDR3 runs to 12 residues. The germline V gene has CDR1 MNHEY and CDR2 SVGEGT.

Only one count was recorded for this clone. The CDR3 DNA reads as TGTGCCAGCAGCTTAGACAGGGATCGTGAGACCCAGTACTTC. This gives the protein CASSLDRDRETQYF. The gene calls are TRBV7-9 and TRBJ2-5, with D possibly matching TRBD1 (6 bases). This CDR3 is 14 amino acids long. From germline, CDR1 is SEHNR and CDR2 FQNEAQ (reference sequence). V was shortened by 1 base and J by 5 bases, with 11 bases between the two germline ends.

V and J are TRBV7-9 and TRBJ1-1; TRBD1 matches 9 bases. The germline CDR1 and CDR2 sequences are SEHNR and FQNEAQ (reference sequence). The J segment lost 7 bases and the V segment lost 4 bases, leaving 7 bases of the junction unmatched. The CDR3 spans 14 residues. CDR3 coding DNA: TGTGCCAGCAGCTGGACAGGGGAGGAGGATGAAGCTTTCTTT. Amino acids: CASSWTGEEDEAFF.

This chain links TRBV5-1 with TRBJ2-2, with 10 positions matching TRBD2. Germline V lookup: CDR1 SGHRS, CDR2 YFSETQ. The CDR3 has 16 residues. The V and J ends lost 3 bases and 1 base, in that order; junction bases with no gene match: 3. The CDR3, as DNA: TGCGCCAGCAGCTCTTTAGCGGGAGGGAACACCGGGGAGCTGTTTTTT. The encoded protein is CASSSLAGGNTGELFF.

The J gene is TRBJ2-1, the V gene TRBV9; TRBD2 matches at 7 bases. With 7 bases clipped from V and 9 bases from J, the junction kept 7 bases outside the gene matches. CDR3 length equals 12 residues. Per germline, CDR1 SGDLS and CDR2 YYNGEE. The CDR3 protein is CASGRERREQFF. The CDR3 DNA reads TGTGCCAGCGGGAGGGAGCGTCGTGAGCAGTTCTTC.

The count of this clone is one. DNA of the CDR3: TGTGCCAGCAGTTTAAGCGCGGTGAGCTCCTACGAGCAGTACTTC. Encoded protein: CASSLSAVSSYEQYF. The chain recombines TRBV28 with TRBJ2-7; D remains ambiguous. The CDR3 is made up of 15 amino acids. CDR1 MDHEN and CDR2 SYDVKM come from the germline V gene. V dropped 2 bases and J dropped 0 bases, with 11 bases sitting between them.

In nucleotides, the CDR3 is TGTGCCAGCAGCCCACTAGAGGGTGTCTACGAGCAGTACTTC. Amino acids: CASSPLEGVYEQYF. The chain couples TRBV27 to TRBJ2-7, with D tentatively TRBD2 (5 bases). V gave up 6 bases and J gave up 3 bases, with 15 bases separating them. Germline loops: CDR1 MNHEY, CDR2 SMNVEV (reference sequence). The CDR3 loop spans 14 amino acids.

The chain uses TRBV4-1 and TRBJ1-5; weak D call: TRBD1 (6 bases). V was cut by 0 bases and J by 7 bases, with 7 bases left in between. This CDR3 comprises 13 residues. The germline CDR1 and CDR2 sequences are MGHRA and YSYEKL. The CDR3, as DNA: TGCGCCAGCAGCCAAGACAGGGGCCAGCCCCAGCATTTT. As protein: CASSQDRGQPQHF.

The CDR3 DNA follows: TGTGCCAGCAGCCAAGATAGCCAGGGGTGGTATGGCTACACCTTC. Protein: CASSQDSQGWYGYTF. The V and J genes are TRBV3-1 (or the pseudogene TRBV3-2) and TRBJ1-2; the D gene is possibly TRBD1 (6 bases). This CDR3 has 15 amino acids. V shed 0 bases and J shed 5 bases, with 13 bases lying between them. CDR1 and CDR2 (germline): LGHDT, YNNKEL (reference sequence).

This clone appeared a few times. This sequence joins TRBV3-1 (or the pseudogene TRBV3-2) and TRBJ2-7, with 8 bases lining up with TRBD2. V lost 4 bases to trimming and J lost 1 base; unmatched junction nucleotides: 3. This CDR3 is 14 amino acids long. Germline V gives CDR1 LGHDT, CDR2 YNNKEL (reference sequence). The CDR3 loop is CASSRAGESYEQYF. CDR3 coding DNA: TGTGCCAGCAGCCGAGCGGGAGAGTCCTACGAGCAGTACTTC.